Listed below are T cell receptor beta chains from one sample, sequenced in a study of OX40 agonist ivuxolimab in advanced cancers. TCRdb keeps only in-frame clones here, not all; method: immunoSEQ multiplex PCR. Found here are some 80,000 clones, about nine tenths of them singletons; the top ten hold about 0.6%. Sample: CD4+ or CD8+ T cells sorted from blood, taken in a trial of the OX40 agonist ivuxolimab. These receptors were obtained from an adult with an advanced solid tumor such as melanoma, head and neck, liver or kidney cancer. Each CDR3 is given with its conserved first and last residue. A D gene is named only where the DNA matches it firmly. The size entry is marked missing in some rows and otherwise reads once, few, many or a size class.

D: -
J: TRBJ1-5
size: -
V: TRBV7-9
DNA: TGTGCCAGCAGCTTAGCCGCGGGTACGCCCCAGCATTTT
CDR3: CASSLAAGTPQHF

D: -
J: TRBJ1-4
size: -
V: TRBV10-3
DNA: TGTGCCATCAGTGACTCACAGGGTCCGAATGAAAAACTGTTTTTT
CDR3: CAISDSQGPNEKLFF

D: -
J: TRBJ2-3
size: -
V: TRBV5-4
DNA: TGTGCCAGCAGCATTCAGGCGACCCCAGATACGCAGTATTTT
CDR3: CASSIQATPDTQYF

D: -
J: TRBJ1-1
size: few
V: TRBV29-1
DNA: TGCAGCGCCTTTAGATGGGATGAAGCTTTCTTT
CDR3: CSAFRWDEAFF

D: TRBD2
J: TRBJ2-3
size: -
V: TRBV4-2
DNA: TGTGCCAGCAGCCCGGGACTAGCGGGGGGGCTCGCAGATACGCAGTATTTT
CDR3: CASSPGLAGGLADTQYF

D: -
J: TRBJ1-2
size: -
V: TRBV5-6
DNA: TGTGCCAGCAGCTCGGGGATTACTAACTATGGCTACACCTTC
CDR3: CASSSGITNYGYTF

D: -
J: TRBJ2-2
size: -
V: TRBV2
DNA: TGTGCCAGCAGCGCCGAGGGGTCCGGGGAGCTGTTTTTT
CDR3: CASSAEGSGELFF

D: -
J: TRBJ2-3
size: -
V: TRBV11-2
DNA: TGTGCCAGCAGCTTAGTTCTCACAGATACGCAGTATTTT
CDR3: CASSLVLTDTQYF

D: TRBD2
J: TRBJ2-1
size: -
V: TRBV5-1
DNA: TGCGCCAGCAGCTTCAACGCGGGAGCTAACAATGAGCAGTTCTTC
CDR3: CASSFNAGANNEQFF

D: TRBD2
J: TRBJ2-7
size: -
V: TRBV2
DNA: TGTGCCAGCAAAAGCGGGGTGGGGACCTACGAGCAGTACTTC
CDR3: CASKSGVGTYEQYF

D: TRBD2
J: TRBJ2-5
size: -
V: TRBV2
DNA: TGTGCCAGTGCGAGGGAGGGAGGTCTGGAAGAGACCCAGTACTTC
CDR3: CASAREGGLEETQYF

D: TRBD2
J: TRBJ2-2
size: -
V: TRBV7-7
DNA: TGTGCTAGCAGCTTAGGAAGCGGGAGTTTTACCGGGGAGCTGTTTTTT
CDR3: CASSLGSGSFTGELFF

D: TRBD1
J: TRBJ2-7
size: -
V: TRBV19
DNA: TGTGCCAGTAGTACGGGGACAGGCAACTCCTACGAGCAGTACTTC
CDR3: CASSTGTGNSYEQYF

D: -
J: TRBJ1-3
size: -
V: TRBV5-1
DNA: TGCGCCAGCAGCTTGGAGGGACCTGGAAACACCATATATTTT
CDR3: CASSLEGPGNTIYF

D: TRBD1
J: TRBJ1-1
size: -
V: TRBV5-4
DNA: TGTGCCAGCAGTCAATGGGGACAGAAACCTTTCTTT
CDR3: CASSQWGQKPFF

D: -
J: TRBJ2-3
size: -
V: TRBV9
DNA: TGTGCCAGCAGCGTAGCTACAAAGACAGATACGCAGTATTTT
CDR3: CASSVATKTDTQYF

D: -
J: TRBJ1-1
size: -
V: TRBV6-4
DNA: TGTGCCAGCAGTGAGGGGGTAAACACTGAAGCTTTCTTT
CDR3: CASSEGVNTEAFF

D: -
J: TRBJ2-7
size: -
V: TRBV6-1
DNA: TGTGCCAGCAGTTTCAAACATGCAACCTACGAGCAGTACTTC
CDR3: CASSFKHATYEQYF

D: -
J: TRBJ2-2
size: -
V: TRBV9
DNA: TGTGCCAGCAGCGTAGGTGCCTGGAAGGACACCGGGGAGCTGTTTTTT
CDR3: CASSVGAWKDTGELFF

D: -
J: TRBJ2-2
size: -
V: TRBV7-3
DNA: TGTGCCAGCAGAAGGGCTTGGGACACCGGGGAGCTGTTTTTT
CDR3: CASRRAWDTGELFF

D: -
J: TRBJ1-1
size: -
V: TRBV6-5
DNA: TGTGCCAGCAGTCCCCAGGGTCAGGCTGAAGCTTTCTTT
CDR3: CASSPQGQAEAFF

D: -
J: TRBJ1-1
size: -
V: TRBV5-1
DNA: TGCGCCAGCAGGGCAAGTATGAACACTGAAGCTTTCTTT
CDR3: CASRASMNTEAFF

D: -
J: TRBJ2-5
size: -
V: TRBV5-1
DNA: TGCGCCAGCAGCAAGGTCCAGGGAGTAGAGACCCAGTACTTC
CDR3: CASSKVQGVETQYF

D: -
J: TRBJ1-5
size: -
V: TRBV6-1
DNA: TGTGCCAGCGGAGCGGATTTCAATCAGCCCCAGCATTTT
CDR3: CASGADFNQPQHF

D: -
J: TRBJ2-7
size: -
V: TRBV4-1
DNA: TGCGCCAGCAGCCAAGAAAGACTACCGAGCTCCTACGAGCAGTACTTC
CDR3: CASSQERLPSSYEQYF

D: TRBD1
J: TRBJ1-1
size: once
V: TRBV6-1
DNA: TGTGCCAGCAGTCTGACAGGGTGGTTGGACACTGAAGCTTTCTTT
CDR3: CASSLTGWLDTEAFF

D: -
J: TRBJ2-2
size: -
V: TRBV29-1
DNA: TGCAGCGTTTTGCGGGGGCCCCAACACGGGGAGCTGTTTTTT
CDR3: CSVLRGPQHGELFF

D: TRBD2
J: TRBJ2-7
size: -
V: TRBV18
DNA: TGTGCCAGCTCCGGGACTAGCGGGAGCTACGAGCAGTACTTC
CDR3: CASSGTSGSYEQYF

D: TRBD1
J: TRBJ1-1
size: -
V: TRBV5-1
DNA: TGCGCCAGCAGCTTCACAGGGGTCACTGAAGCTTTCTTT
CDR3: CASSFTGVTEAFF

D: -
J: TRBJ2-7
size: -
V: TRBV7-3
DNA: TGTGCCAGCAGCTCCGGGGTAAATCCGGGCGAGCAGTACTTC
CDR3: CASSSGVNPGEQYF

D: TRBD1
J: TRBJ2-2
size: -
V: TRBV5-6
DNA: TGTGCCAGCAGTTCACAGGGGGCACTGAACACCGGGGAGCTGTTTTTT
CDR3: CASSSQGALNTGELFF

D: TRBD2
J: TRBJ2-5
size: -
V: TRBV2
DNA: TGTGCCAGCAGTGAACAGGCTAGCGGGACCGAGACCCAGTACTTC
CDR3: CASSEQASGTETQYF

D: -
J: TRBJ2-1
size: -
V: TRBV10-1
DNA: TGCGCCAGCAGTTCCGGGCCCGACCTTTCCAATGAGCAGTTCTTC
CDR3: CASSSGPDLSNEQFF

D: TRBD1
J: TRBJ1-3
size: once
V: TRBV19
DNA: TGTGCCAGTAGTATGGACAGGGACTCTGGAAACACCATATATTTT
CDR3: CASSMDRDSGNTIYF

D: TRBD2
J: TRBJ2-7
size: -
V: TRBV19
DNA: TGTGCCAGTAGTATAGGTCCGGGTCGGGGGGACTACGAGCAGTACTTC
CDR3: CASSIGPGRGDYEQYF

D: -
J: TRBJ2-7
size: -
V: TRBV5-1
DNA: TGCGCCAGCAGCTCATTCCCTAGAAGGCCGACTTTCTCCTACGAGCAGTACTTC
CDR3: CASSSFPRRPTFSYEQYF

D: -
J: TRBJ1-5
size: -
V: TRBV2
DNA: TGTGCCAGCAGCGGACGAGGTCTCCTAAAGCCCCAGCATTTT
CDR3: CASSGRGLLKPQHF

D: -
J: TRBJ2-2
size: -
V: TRBV7-9
DNA: TGTGCCAGCAGCTTATTGACCGGGGAGCTGTTTTTT
CDR3: CASSLLTGELFF

D: -
J: TRBJ2-6
size: -
V: TRBV27
DNA: TGTGCCAGCAGTTTATCGAGGGGCGTAGGGGCTGGGGCCAACGTCCTGACTTTC
CDR3: CASSLSRGVGAGANVLTF

D: -
J: TRBJ2-4
size: -
V: TRBV10-1
DNA: TGCGCCAGCAGTCCTTACAGGACATTAGCCAAAAACATTCAGTACTTC
CDR3: CASSPYRTLAKNIQYF

D: -
J: TRBJ2-1
size: -
V: TRBV5-1
DNA: TGCGCCAGCAGGGAGGGGACGAACAATGAGCAGTTCTTC
CDR3: CASREGTNNEQFF

D: -
J: TRBJ1-3
size: -
V: TRBV2
DNA: TGTGCCAGCACTATGGGGGTGAGAGCAAACACCATATATTTT
CDR3: CASTMGVRANTIYF

D: -
J: TRBJ2-1
size: once
V: TRBV6-1
DNA: TGTGCCAGCAGTGATAGAGGATACAATGAGCAGTTCTTC
CDR3: CASSDRGYNEQFF

D: -
J: TRBJ1-2
size: -
V: TRBV30
DNA: TGTGCCTGGAGTCCACTGGGGGGGGCTGAATATGGCTACACCTTC
CDR3: CAWSPLGGAEYGYTF

D: -
J: TRBJ2-1
size: once
V: TRBV7-7
DNA: TGTGCTAGCAGCTCAGCCGGCGCCTACAATGAGCAGTTCTTC
CDR3: CASSSAGAYNEQFF